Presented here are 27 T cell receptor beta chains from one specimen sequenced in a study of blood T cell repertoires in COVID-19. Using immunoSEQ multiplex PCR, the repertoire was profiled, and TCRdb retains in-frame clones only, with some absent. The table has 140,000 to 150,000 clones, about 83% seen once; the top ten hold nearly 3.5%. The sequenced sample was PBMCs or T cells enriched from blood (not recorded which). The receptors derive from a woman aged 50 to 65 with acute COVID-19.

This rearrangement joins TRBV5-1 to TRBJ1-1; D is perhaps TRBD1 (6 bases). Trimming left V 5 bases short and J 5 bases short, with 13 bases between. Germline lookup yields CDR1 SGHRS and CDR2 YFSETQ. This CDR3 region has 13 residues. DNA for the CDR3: TGCGCCAGCAGTTTTGAGGGGGGGACTGAAGCTTTCTTT. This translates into CASSFEGGTEAFF.

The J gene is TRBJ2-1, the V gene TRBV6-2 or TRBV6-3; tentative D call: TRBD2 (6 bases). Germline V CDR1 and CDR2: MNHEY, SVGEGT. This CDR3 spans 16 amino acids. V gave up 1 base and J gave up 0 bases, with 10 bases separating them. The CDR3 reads CASSYFVGSSYNEQFF. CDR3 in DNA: TGTGCCAGCAGTTACTTTGTCGGGAGCTCCTACAATGAGCAGTTCTTC.

CDR3 protein: CASSKNRGQETQYF. CDR3 in DNA: TGTGCCAGCAGCAAAAACCGGGGCCAAGAGACCCAGTACTTC. V gene TRBV14 combines with J gene TRBJ2-5, with a tentative D call TRBD2 (5 bases). The germline V gene encodes CDR1 SGHDN and CDR2 FVKESK. Trimming removed 5 bases at V and 1 base at J, with 11 bases between. The CDR3 contains 14 residues.

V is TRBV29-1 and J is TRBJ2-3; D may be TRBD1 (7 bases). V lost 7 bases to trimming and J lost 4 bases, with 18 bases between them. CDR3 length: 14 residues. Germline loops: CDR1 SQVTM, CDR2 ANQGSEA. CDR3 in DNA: TGCAGCGCCCCAGGACAGGAGGGGTCAGATACGCAGTATTTT. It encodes CSAPGQEGSDTQYF.

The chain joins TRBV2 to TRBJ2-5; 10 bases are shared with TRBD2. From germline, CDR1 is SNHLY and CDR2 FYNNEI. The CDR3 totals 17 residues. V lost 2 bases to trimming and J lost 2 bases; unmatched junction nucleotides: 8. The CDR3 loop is CASSEYRGLASQETQYF. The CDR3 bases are TGTGCCAGCAGTGAATATCGGGGACTAGCGTCTCAAGAGACCCAGTACTTC.

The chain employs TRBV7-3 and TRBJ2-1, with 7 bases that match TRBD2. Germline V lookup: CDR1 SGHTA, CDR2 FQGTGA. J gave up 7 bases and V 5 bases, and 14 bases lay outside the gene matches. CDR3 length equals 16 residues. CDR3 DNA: TGTGCCAGCAGCCCTCACCTAGCGGCCCAAGGGAATGAGCAGTTCTTC. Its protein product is CASSPHLAAQGNEQFF.

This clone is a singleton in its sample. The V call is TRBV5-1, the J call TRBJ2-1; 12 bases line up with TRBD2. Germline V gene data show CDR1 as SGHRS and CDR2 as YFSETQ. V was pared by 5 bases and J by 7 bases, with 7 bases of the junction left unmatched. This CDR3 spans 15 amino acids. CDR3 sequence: CASRRSLAGGNEQFF. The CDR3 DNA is TGCGCCAGCAGAAGGTCACTAGCGGGAGGTAATGAGCAGTTCTTC.

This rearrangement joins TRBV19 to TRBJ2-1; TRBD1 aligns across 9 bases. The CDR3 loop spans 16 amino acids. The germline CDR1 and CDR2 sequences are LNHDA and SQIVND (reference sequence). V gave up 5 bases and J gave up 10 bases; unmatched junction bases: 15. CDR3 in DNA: TGTGCCAGTAGTCCCTGGGAGGGACAGGGTAAGGGGGAGCAGTTCTTC. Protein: CASSPWEGQGKGEQFF.

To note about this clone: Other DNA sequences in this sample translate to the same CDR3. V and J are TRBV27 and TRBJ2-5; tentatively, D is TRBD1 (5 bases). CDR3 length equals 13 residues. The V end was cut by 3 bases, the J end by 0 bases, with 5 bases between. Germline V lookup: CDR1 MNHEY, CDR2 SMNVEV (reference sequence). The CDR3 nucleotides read TGTGCCAGCAGTTTGGGGCACCAAGAGACCCAGTACTTC. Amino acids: CASSLGHQETQYF.

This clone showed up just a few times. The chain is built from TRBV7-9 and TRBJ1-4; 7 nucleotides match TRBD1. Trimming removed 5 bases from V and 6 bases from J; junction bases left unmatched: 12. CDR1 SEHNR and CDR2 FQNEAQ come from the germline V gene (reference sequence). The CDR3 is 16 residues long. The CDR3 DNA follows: TGTGCCAGCAGCAATCGGGGTGGGACAGCGGATGAAAAACTGTTTTTT. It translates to CASSNRGGTADEKLFF.

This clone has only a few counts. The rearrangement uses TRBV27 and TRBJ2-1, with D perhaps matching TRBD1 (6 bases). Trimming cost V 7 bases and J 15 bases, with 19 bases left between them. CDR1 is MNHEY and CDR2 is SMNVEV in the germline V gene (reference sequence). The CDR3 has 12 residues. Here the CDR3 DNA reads TGTGCCAGCACTGAACGACGGGACACCACGTTCTTC. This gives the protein CASTERRDTTFF.

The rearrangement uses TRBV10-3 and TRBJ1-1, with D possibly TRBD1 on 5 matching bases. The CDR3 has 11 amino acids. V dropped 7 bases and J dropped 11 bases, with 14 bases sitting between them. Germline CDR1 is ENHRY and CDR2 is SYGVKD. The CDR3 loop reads CAIKEGREAFF. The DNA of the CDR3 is TGTGCCATCAAGGAGGGCAGGGAGGCTTTCTTT.

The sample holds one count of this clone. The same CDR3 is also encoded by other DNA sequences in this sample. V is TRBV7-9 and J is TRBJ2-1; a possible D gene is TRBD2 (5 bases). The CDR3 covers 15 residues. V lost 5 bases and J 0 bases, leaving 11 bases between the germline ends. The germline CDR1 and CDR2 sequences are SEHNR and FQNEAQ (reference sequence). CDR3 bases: TGTGCCAGCAGCCCCCGTGGGAGCTCCTACAATGAGCAGTTCTTC. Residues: CASSPRGSSYNEQFF.

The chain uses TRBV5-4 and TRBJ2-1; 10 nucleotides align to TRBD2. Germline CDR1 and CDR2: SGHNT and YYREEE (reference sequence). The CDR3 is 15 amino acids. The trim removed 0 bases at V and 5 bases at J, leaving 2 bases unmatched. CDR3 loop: CASSLGLAGDNEQFF. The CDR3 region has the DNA TGTGCCAGCAGCTTGGGTCTAGCGGGAGACAATGAGCAGTTCTTC.

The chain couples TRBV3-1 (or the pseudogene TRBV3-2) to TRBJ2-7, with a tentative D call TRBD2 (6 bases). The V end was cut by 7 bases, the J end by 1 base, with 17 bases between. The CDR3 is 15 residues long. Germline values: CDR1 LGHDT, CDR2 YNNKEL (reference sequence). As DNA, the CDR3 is TGTGCCAGCACCTCGGGACTCGTCACGTCCTACGAGCAGTACTTC. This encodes CASTSGLVTSYEQYF.

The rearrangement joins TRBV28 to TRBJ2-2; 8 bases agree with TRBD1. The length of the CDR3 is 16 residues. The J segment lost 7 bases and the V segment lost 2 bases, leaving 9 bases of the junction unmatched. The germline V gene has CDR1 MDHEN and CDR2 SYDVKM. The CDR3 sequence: CASSLHRGNAGGELFF. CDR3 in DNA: TGTGCCAGCAGTTTACACAGGGGGAATGCTGGCGGGGAGCTGTTTTTT.

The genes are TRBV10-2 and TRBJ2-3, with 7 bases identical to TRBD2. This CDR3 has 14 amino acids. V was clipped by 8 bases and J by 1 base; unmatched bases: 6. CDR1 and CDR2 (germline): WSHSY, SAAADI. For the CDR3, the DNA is TGCGCCAGCGGGGGAGGGATACGCACAGATACGCAGTATTTT. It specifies CASGGGIRTDTQYF.

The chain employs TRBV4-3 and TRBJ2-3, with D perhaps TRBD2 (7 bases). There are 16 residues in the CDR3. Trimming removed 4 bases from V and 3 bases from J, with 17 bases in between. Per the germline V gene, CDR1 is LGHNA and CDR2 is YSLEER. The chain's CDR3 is CASSPGGRERTDTQYF. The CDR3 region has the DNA TGCGCCAGCAGCCCTGGGGGGCGGGAGCGAACAGATACGCAGTATTTT.

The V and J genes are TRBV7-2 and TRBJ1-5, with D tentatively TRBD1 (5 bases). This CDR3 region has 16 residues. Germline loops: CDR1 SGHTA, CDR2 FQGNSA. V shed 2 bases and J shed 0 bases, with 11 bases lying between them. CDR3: CASSLFGGDSNQPQHF. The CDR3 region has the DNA TGTGCCAGCAGCTTATTTGGGGGGGATAGCAATCAGCCCCAGCATTTT.

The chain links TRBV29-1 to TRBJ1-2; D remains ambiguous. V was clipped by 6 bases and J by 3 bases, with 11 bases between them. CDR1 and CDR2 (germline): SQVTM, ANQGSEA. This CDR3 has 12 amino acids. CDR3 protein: CSVRDRDYGYTF. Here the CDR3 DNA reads TGCAGCGTACGCGATCGGGACTATGGCTACACCTTC.

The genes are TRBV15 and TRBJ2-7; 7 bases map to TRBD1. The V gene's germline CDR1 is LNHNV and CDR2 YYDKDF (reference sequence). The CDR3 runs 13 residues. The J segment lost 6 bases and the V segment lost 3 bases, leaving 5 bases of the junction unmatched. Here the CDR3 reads CATSSRQGVEQYF. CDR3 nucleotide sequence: TGTGCCACCAGCAGTAGACAGGGAGTCGAGCAGTACTTC.

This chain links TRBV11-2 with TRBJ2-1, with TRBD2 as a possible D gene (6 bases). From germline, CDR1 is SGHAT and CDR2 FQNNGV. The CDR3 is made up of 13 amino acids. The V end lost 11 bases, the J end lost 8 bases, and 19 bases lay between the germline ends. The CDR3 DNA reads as TGTGCCTGCGGGTTAGCGGTTATGGATGAGCAGTTCTTC. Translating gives CACGLAVMDEQFF.

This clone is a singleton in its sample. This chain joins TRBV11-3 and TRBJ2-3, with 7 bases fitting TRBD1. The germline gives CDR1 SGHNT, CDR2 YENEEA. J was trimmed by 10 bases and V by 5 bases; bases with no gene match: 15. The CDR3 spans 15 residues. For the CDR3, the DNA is TGTGCCAGCAGCCCAGAGGGGGCGGGTGCCGAGGCGCAGTATTTT. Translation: CASSPEGAGAEAQYF.

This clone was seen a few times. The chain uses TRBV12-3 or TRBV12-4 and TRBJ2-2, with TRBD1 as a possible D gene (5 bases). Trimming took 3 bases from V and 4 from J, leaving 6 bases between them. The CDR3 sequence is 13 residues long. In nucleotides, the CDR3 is TGTGCCAGCAGTTTTGACAGCACCGGGGAGCTGTTTTTT. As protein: CASSFDSTGELFF.

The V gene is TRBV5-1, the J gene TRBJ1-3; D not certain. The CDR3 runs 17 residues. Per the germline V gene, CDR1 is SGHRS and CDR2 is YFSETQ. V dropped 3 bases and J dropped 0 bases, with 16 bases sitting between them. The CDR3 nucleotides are TGCGCCAGCAGCTCCGTAGCCCCGGGAAACTCTGGAAACACCATATATTTT. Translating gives CASSSVAPGNSGNTIYF.

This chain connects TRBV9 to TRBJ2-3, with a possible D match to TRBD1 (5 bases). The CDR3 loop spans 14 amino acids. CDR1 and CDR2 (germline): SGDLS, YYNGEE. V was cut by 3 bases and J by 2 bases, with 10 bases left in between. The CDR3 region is CASSEEGVTDTQYF. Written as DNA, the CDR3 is TGTGCCAGCAGCGAAGAAGGGGTCACAGATACGCAGTATTTT.

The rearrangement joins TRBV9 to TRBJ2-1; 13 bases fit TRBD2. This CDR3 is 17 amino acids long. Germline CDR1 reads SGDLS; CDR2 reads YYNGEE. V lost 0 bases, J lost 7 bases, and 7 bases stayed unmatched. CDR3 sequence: CASSVAGTSGNVNEQFF. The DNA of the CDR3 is TGTGCCAGCAGCGTAGCTGGGACTAGCGGGAATGTTAATGAGCAGTTCTTC. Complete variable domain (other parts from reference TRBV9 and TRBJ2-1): DSGVTQTPKHLITATGQRVTLRCSPRSGDLSVYWYQQSLDQGLQFLIQYYNGEERAKGNILERFSAQQFPDLHSELNLSSLELGDSALYFCASSVAGTSGNVNEQFFGPGTRLTVL.